This T cell receptor beta chain was found in a study of cytomegalovirus exposure and HLA in healthy donors. The study, taken as a whole, reports: The authors later found most CMV-associated TCR beta chains appeared HLA-restricted.

The study ran its PCR with 60 Vbeta and 13 Jbeta primers. The table came from immunoSEQ multiplex PCR; TCRdb's copy has only in-frame clones and leaves some out. The sample shows 150,000 to 200,000 clones, approximately 80% of them seen only once. Turning to this clone: Its antigen remains unidentified.

Material: PBMCs. This receptor was identified in a male donor in good health and CMV-seropositive.

The CDR3 nucleotides read TGTGCTAGTGACGGGGGTAGCGGGAGGGTTTATCGCACAGATACGCAGTATTTT. It is translated as CASDGGSGRVYRTDTQYF. This rearrangement joins TRBV12-5 to TRBJ2-3; 11 nucleotides align to TRBD2. Trimming at V came to 7 bases and at J to 1 base, leaving 13 bases not matched to a gene. This CDR3 region has 18 residues. The germline V gene has CDR1 LGHNT and CDR2 FRNRAP.